This TCR beta chain was documented in a study of identical twins. This clonotype has a handful of counts. The cDNA had a unique molecular identifier and a template-switch universal primer site. In TCRdb, the 5' RACE reads were re-called with MiXCR into one record per CDR3 protein. The data show roughly 350,000 distinct CDR3 sequences, with approximately 13% seen just once and approximately 7.6% held by the top ten. Trimming stripped 7 bases from V and 4 bases from J, with 19 bases between. Looked up from germline, CDR1 is SGHTA and CDR2 is FQGNSA. There are 15 residues in the CDR3. In addition, the sample was reused for a study of yellow fever vaccine responses in identical twins.

The sample was CD8+ T cells sorted from blood. This receptor was obtained from a young woman in good health. This chain joins TRBV7-2 and TRBJ1-2; D is perhaps TRBD1 (6 bases). This CDR3 is CASIVRGGRGYGYTF. The CDR3 DNA reads TGTGCCAGCATCGTTCGCGGGGGGCGCGGCTATGGCTACACCTTC.